The 21 T cell receptor beta chains presented below share a single source sample, sequenced in a study of patients and donors after allogeneic stem cell transplantation. TCRdb re-called the RT-PCR reads with MiXCR, one entry per CDR3 protein. The table records hundreds of thousands of distinct CDR3 sequences, about a sixth of them present only once. Sequenced: blood, either unsorted or a sorted T cell fraction (not recorded which). The receptors derive from a human donor who was either an allogeneic HSCT recipient or a stem cell or donor lymphocyte infusion donor (not recorded which). It is not recorded whose cells these are; they may come from a transplant donor.

The CDR3 is CASRKASSGNTIYF. DNA for the CDR3: TGTGCCAGCAGGAAGGCGAGCTCTGGAAACACCATATATTTT. The gene calls are TRBV12-3 or TRBV12-4 and TRBJ1-3; D is undetermined. The V end was cut by 6 bases, the J end by 0 bases, with 9 bases between. This CDR3 has 14 residues.

The V gene is TRBV5-1, the J gene TRBJ2-1; 11 bases fit TRBD2. The CDR3 totals 16 residues. With V trimmed by 2 bases and J by 6 bases, 7 bases remained unmatched. Per the germline V gene, CDR1 is SGHRS and CDR2 is YFSETQ. CDR3 protein: CASSFGGLAGPNEQFF. Written as DNA, the CDR3 is TGCGCCAGCAGCTTTGGTGGACTAGCGGGCCCCAATGAGCAGTTCTTC.

This chain connects TRBV7-8 to TRBJ1-5, with 8 bases matching TRBD1. The junction had 7 bases not matched to a gene; V was cut back by 2 bases and J by 1 base. Germline V gives CDR1 SGHVS, CDR2 FQNEAQ. CDR3 length: 17 residues. The CDR3 region has the DNA TGTGCCAGCAGCTTATCTACAGGGGGTATGAGCAATCAGCCCCAGCATTTT. Encoded protein: CASSLSTGGMSNQPQHF.

The chain carries TRBV3-1 and TRBJ2-2; no reliable D call. This CDR3 is 16 amino acids long. CDR1 and CDR2 (germline): LGHDT, YNNKEL (reference sequence). Trimming removed 1 base from V and 5 bases from J, with 14 bases in between. The CDR3 region is CASSQVKPYGTGELFF. The CDR3 nucleotides are TGTGCCAGCAGCCAAGTAAAGCCATACGGGACCGGGGAGCTGTTTTTT.

The table lists this clonotype with many counts. V gene TRBV18 combines with J gene TRBJ1-6; D unresolved. Trimming pared 0 bases from V and 14 bases from J, leaving 11 bases between. This CDR3 spans 13 amino acids. Germline CDR1 reads KGHSH; CDR2 reads LQKENI. This CDR3 reads CASSPPFTPALHF. In DNA, the CDR3 is TGTGCCAGCTCACCACCATTTACCCCGGCCCTCCACTTT.

There are a few counts of this clonotype. This chain connects TRBV20-1 to TRBJ2-3; D perhaps matches TRBD1 (5 bases). V was shortened by 4 bases and J by 4 bases, with 15 bases between the two germline ends. The germline V gene has CDR1 DFQATT and CDR2 SNEGSKA (reference sequence). CDR3 length: 14 amino acids. In DNA form, the CDR3 reads TGCAGTGCTACCAATTACAGGTCCTCAGATACGCAGTATTTT. It encodes CSATNYRSSDTQYF.

This clonotype was detected only a few times. The junction shows a germline mismatch at one end, possibly a read error. J is TRBJ1-5 and V is TRBV6-1; D gene unclear. Per the germline V gene, CDR1 is MNHNS and CDR2 is SASEGT. There are 14 residues in the CDR3. The CDR3 reads CASSQAWINQPQHF. The CDR3 DNA sequence: TGTGCCAGCAGTCAAGCTTGGATCAATCAGCCCCAGCATTTT.

This chain links TRBV10-3 with TRBJ2-2, with 7 bases aligning to TRBD1. Per the germline V gene, CDR1 is ENHRY and CDR2 is SYGVKD. V was clipped by 10 bases and J by 8 bases; unmatched bases: 13. This CDR3 has 14 residues. The CDR3 protein is CATSRGQEPGELFF. CDR3 DNA: TGTGCCACCAGCCGTGGACAGGAACCTGGGGAGCTGTTTTTT.

This clonotype was recorded a few times. The chain recombines TRBV3-1 with TRBJ1-1; D gene ambiguous. CDR1 and CDR2 from the germline V gene are LGHDT and YNNKEL (reference sequence). V lost 1 base to trimming and J lost 1 base, with 7 bases between them. The CDR3 length is 14 residues. As DNA, the CDR3 is TGTGCCAGCAGCCAAGTCCCAGCGAACACTGAAGCTTTCTTT. Protein: CASSQVPANTEAFF.

The V gene is TRBV24-1, the J gene TRBJ1-2; tentative D call: TRBD1 (5 bases). The CDR3 is made up of 14 amino acids. The germline gives CDR1 KGHDR, CDR2 SFDVKD. Trimming cost V 9 bases and J 2 bases, with 15 bases left between them. CDR3 DNA sequence: TGTGCCACCCGCTCCGCGGGACTGAACTATGGCTACACCTTC. Its protein product is CATRSAGLNYGYTF.

This chain connects TRBV20-1 to TRBJ2-1, with D possibly being TRBD1 (6 bases). V was pared by 3 bases and J by 7 bases, with 10 bases between. Germline V gene data show CDR1 as DFQATT and CDR2 as SNEGSKA (reference sequence). The CDR3 extends over 12 amino acids. The chain's CDR3 is CSAREQGNEQFF. CDR3 in DNA: TGCAGTGCTAGGGAACAGGGAAATGAGCAGTTCTTC.

This clonotype appeared many times. The chain joins TRBV5-6 to TRBJ2-3, with a tentative D call TRBD2 (6 bases). Germline assignment: CDR1 SGHDT and CDR2 YYEEEE. There are 13 residues in the CDR3. V was pared by 3 bases and J by 5 bases, with 10 bases between. Here the CDR3 reads CASSYTGGDTQYF. CDR3 bases: TGTGCCAGCAGCTATACCGGGGGAGATACGCAGTATTTT.

This clonotype occurred a few times. J is TRBJ2-3 and V is TRBV6-1; weak D call: TRBD1 (6 bases). V was trimmed by 6 bases and J by 0 bases, leaving 19 bases between them. Per the germline V gene, CDR1 is MNHNS and CDR2 is SASEGT. CDR3 length: 17 amino acids. The CDR3 DNA sequence: TGTGCCAGCAGGGGATTCGGGACAAGCGTTAGCACAGATACGCAGTATTTT. Translation: CASRGFGTSVSTDTQYF.

This clonotype has more than one count but fewer than ten. The V and J genes are TRBV27 and TRBJ2-1; no clear D gene. Germline values: CDR1 MNHEY, CDR2 SMNVEV (reference sequence). The CDR3 consists of 20 residues. Trimming pared 3 bases from V and 0 bases from J, leaving 24 bases between. The CDR3 DNA reads TGTGCCAGCAGTTTCGTTATCGGCAGCCAAAAGAGGAGCTCCTACAATGAGCAGTTCTTC. Its protein is CASSFVIGSQKRSSYNEQFF.

In its sample, this clonotype was seen a few times. J is TRBJ1-6 and V is TRBV4-2, with D unclear. Trimming removed 0 bases from V and 7 bases from J, with 1 base in between. There are 12 residues in the CDR3. Germline-derived CDR1 and CDR2 are LGHNA and YNFKEQ. This CDR3 is CASSQENSPLHF. As DNA, the CDR3 is TGTGCCAGCAGCCAAGAAAATTCACCCCTCCACTTT.

The CDR3 bases are TGTGCCACCAGCTTCGGACTAGCGGGGGTCAATGAGCAGTTCTTC. Its translation: CATSFGLAGVNEQFF. This chain joins TRBV15 and TRBJ2-1; 13 nucleotides align to TRBD2. The CDR3 contains 15 residues. V trimming: 5 bases; J trimming: 6 bases; junction bases outside the gene matches: 4. Germline CDR1 reads LNHNV; CDR2 reads YYDKDF (reference sequence).

The CDR3 DNA reads as TGTGCCAGCAGTTCTTCCGGGCTGGCTGAGCAGTTCTTC. Protein product: CASSSSGLAEQFF. The chain is built from TRBV27 and TRBJ2-1, with D hard to call. Per the germline V gene, CDR1 is MNHEY and CDR2 is SMNVEV (reference sequence). Trimming shortened V by 4 bases and J by 9 bases, and 13 bases separated the two germline ends. The CDR3 runs 13 residues.

The V call is TRBV11-1, the J call TRBJ2-2; D might be TRBD2 (6 bases). The V gene lost 2 bases and the J gene lost 0 bases, with 16 bases spanning the gap. CDR1 is SGHAT, CDR2 FQDESV, per germline (reference sequence). The CDR3 is made up of 18 amino acids. CDR3 sequence reads: CASSLYPREAANTGELFF. DNA for the CDR3: TGTGCCAGCAGCTTATACCCAAGGGAGGCCGCGAACACCGGGGAGCTGTTTTTT.

This clonotype was picked up a small number of times. CDR3 bases: TGCGCCAGCAGCCAAAGCCCCCGACAGTCCTACGAGCAGTACTTC. This translates into CASSQSPRQSYEQYF. The chain joins TRBV4-3 to TRBJ2-7, with D tentatively TRBD1 (5 bases). Germline V CDR1 and CDR2: LGHNA, YSLEER. V was pared by 2 bases and J by 1 base, with 12 bases between. The CDR3 contains 15 residues.

The V and J genes are TRBV29-1 and TRBJ2-7; 8 positions agree with TRBD1. V lost 5 bases to trimming and J lost 6 bases; unmatched junction nucleotides: 9. This CDR3 is 13 amino acids long. In germline, CDR1 is SQVTM, CDR2 ANQGSEA. DNA of the CDR3: TGCAGCGTTAGCGGACAGGGAGCGTTCGAGCAGTACTTC. This gives the protein CSVSGQGAFEQYF.

The chain uses TRBV6-1 and TRBJ1-5; D remains ambiguous. Trimming removed 2 bases at V and 6 bases at J, with 11 bases between. The V gene's germline CDR1 is MNHNS and CDR2 SASEGT. There are 14 residues in the CDR3. DNA for the CDR3: TGTGCCAGCAGTGAAACGTGGGAGGGTCAGCCCCAGCATTTT. It translates to CASSETWEGQPQHF.